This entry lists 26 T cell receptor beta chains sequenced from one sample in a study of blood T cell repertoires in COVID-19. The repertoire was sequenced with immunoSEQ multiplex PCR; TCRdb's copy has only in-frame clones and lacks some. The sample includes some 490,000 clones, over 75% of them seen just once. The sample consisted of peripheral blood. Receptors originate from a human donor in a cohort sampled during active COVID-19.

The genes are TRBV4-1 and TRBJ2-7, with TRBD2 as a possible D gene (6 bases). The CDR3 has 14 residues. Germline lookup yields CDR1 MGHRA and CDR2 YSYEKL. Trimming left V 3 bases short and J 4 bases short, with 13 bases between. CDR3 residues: CASSQGRLDYEQYF. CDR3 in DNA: TGCGCCAGCAGCCAGGGCCGACTAGATTACGAGCAGTACTTC.

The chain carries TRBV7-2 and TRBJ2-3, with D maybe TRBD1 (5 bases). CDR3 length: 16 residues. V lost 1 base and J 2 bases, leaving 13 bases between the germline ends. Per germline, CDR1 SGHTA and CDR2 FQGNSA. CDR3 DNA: TGTGCCAGCAGCTTAGTAGGGGCCCAGGCCACAGATACGCAGTATTTT. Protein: CASSLVGAQATDTQYF.

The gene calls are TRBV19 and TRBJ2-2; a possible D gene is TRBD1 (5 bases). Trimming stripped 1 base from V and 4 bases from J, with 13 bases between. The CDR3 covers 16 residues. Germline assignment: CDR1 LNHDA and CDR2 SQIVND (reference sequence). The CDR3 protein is CASSIVAGQGTGELFF. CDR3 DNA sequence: TGTGCCAGTAGTATAGTCGCAGGGCAGGGCACCGGGGAGCTGTTTTTT.

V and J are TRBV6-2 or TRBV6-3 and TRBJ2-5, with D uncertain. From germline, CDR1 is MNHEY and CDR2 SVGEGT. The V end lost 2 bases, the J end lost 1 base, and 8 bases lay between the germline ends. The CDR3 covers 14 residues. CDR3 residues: CASSYTAIQETQYF. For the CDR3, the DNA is TGTGCCAGCAGTTACACAGCAATCCAAGAGACCCAGTACTTC.

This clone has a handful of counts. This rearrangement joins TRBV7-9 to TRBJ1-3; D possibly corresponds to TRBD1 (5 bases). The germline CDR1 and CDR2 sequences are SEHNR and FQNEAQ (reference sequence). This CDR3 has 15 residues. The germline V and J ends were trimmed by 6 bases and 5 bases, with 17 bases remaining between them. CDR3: CASSFNNQGRNTIYF. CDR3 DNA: TGTGCCAGCAGTTTCAATAACCAGGGTAGAAACACCATATATTTT.

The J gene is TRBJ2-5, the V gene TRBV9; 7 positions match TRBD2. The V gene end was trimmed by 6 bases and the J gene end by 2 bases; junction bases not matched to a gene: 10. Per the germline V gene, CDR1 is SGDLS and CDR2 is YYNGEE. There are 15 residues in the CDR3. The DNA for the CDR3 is TGTGCCAGCACCCCCGGAGAAGCGGGGCAAGAGACCCAGTACTTC. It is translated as CASTPGEAGQETQYF.

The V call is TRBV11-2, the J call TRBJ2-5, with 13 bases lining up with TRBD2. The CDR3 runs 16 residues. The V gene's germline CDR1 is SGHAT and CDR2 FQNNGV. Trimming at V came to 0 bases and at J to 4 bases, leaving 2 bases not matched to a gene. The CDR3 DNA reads TGTGCCAGCAGCTTAGAGACTAGCGGGAGGCCAGAGACCCAGTACTTC. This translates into CASSLETSGRPETQYF.

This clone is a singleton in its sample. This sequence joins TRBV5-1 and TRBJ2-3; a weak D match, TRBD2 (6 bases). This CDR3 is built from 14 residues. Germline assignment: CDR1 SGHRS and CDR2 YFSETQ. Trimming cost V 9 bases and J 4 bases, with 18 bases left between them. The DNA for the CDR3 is TGCGCCACCCAGACTAGGGTGGGAGCAGATACGCAGTATTTT. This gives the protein CATQTRVGADTQYF.

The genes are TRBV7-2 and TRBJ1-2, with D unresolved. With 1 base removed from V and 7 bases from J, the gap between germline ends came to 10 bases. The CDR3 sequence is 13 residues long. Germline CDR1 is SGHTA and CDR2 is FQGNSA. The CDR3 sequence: CASSLGQEFGYTF. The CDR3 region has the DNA TGTGCCAGCAGCTTAGGACAAGAATTTGGCTACACCTTC. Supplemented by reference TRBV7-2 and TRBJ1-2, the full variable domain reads GAGVSQSPSNKVTEKGKDVELRCDPISGHTALYWYRQSLGQGLEFLIYFQGNSAPDKSGLPSDRFSAERTGGSVSTLTIQRTQQEDSAVYLCASSLGQEFGYTFGSGTRLTVV.

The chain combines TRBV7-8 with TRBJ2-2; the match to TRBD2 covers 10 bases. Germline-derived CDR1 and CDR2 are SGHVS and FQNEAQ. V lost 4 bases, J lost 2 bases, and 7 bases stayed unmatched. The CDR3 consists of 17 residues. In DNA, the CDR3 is TGTGCCAGCAGCTCCCACTTAGCGGGAGGTAACACCGGGGAGCTGTTTTTT. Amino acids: CASSSHLAGGNTGELFF.

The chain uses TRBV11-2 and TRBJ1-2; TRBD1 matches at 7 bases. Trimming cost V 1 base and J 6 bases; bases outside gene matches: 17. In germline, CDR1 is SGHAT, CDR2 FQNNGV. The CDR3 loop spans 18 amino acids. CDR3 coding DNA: TGTGCCAGCAGCTTAGCCTCTTCTCCCGCAGGGGGTTTAGATGGCTACACCTTC. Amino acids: CASSLASSPAGGLDGYTF.

The CDR3 sequence is CASSPEASGSTGELFF. The DNA for the CDR3 is TGCGCCAGCAGCCCGGAGGCTAGCGGGAGCACCGGGGAGCTGTTTTTT. This chain uses TRBV5-1 with TRBJ2-2; 10 positions match TRBD2. Germline-derived CDR1 and CDR2 are SGHRS and YFSETQ. V gave up 4 bases and J gave up 4 bases; unmatched junction bases: 7. The CDR3 length is 16 residues.

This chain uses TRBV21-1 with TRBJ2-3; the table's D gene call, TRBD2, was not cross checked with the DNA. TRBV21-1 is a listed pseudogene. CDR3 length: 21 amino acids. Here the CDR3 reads CASSTISPGSGREFTTDTQYF. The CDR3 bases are TGTGCCAGCAGCACTATCTCCCCAGGGAGCGGGAGGGAATTTACTACAGATACGCAGTATTTT.

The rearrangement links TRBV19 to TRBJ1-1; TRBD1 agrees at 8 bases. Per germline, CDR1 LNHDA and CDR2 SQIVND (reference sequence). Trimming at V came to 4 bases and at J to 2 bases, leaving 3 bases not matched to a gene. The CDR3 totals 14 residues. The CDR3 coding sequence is TGTGCCAGTAGTACGGGACAGGCTAACACTGAAGCTTTCTTT. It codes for CASSTGQANTEAFF.

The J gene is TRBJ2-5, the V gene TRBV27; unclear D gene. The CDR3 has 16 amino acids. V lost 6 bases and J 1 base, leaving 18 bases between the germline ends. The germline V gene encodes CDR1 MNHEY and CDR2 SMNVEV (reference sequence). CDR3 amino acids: CASSTTTRSLQETQYF. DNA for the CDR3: TGTGCCAGCAGCACAACAACACGGAGCCTCCAAGAGACCCAGTACTTC.

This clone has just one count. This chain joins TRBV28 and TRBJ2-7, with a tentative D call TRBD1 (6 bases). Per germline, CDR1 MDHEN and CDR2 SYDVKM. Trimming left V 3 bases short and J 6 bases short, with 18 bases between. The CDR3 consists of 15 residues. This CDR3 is CASSFHSYRVSEQYF. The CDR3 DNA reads TGTGCCAGCAGTTTCCACAGCTACAGGGTTTCCGAGCAGTACTTC. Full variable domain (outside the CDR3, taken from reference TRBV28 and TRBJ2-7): DVKVTQSSRYLVKRTGEKVFLECVQDMDHENMFWYRQDPGLGLRLIYFSYDVKMKEKGDIPEGYSVSREKKERFSLILESASTNQTSMYLCASSFHSYRVSEQYFGPGTRLTVT.

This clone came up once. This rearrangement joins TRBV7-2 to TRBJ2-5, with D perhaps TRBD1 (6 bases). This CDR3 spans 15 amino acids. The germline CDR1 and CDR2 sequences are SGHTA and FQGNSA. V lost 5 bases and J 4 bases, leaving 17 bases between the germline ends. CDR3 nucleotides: TGTGCCAGCAGCCTCTGGGACCAAGGGGGAGAGACCCAGTACTTC. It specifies CASSLWDQGGETQYF.

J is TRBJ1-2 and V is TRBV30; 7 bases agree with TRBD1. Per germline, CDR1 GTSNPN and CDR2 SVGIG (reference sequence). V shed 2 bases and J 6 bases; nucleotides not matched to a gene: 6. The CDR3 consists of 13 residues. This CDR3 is CAWSPTGVNGYTF. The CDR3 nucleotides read TGTGCCTGGAGTCCAACAGGGGTTAATGGCTACACCTTC.

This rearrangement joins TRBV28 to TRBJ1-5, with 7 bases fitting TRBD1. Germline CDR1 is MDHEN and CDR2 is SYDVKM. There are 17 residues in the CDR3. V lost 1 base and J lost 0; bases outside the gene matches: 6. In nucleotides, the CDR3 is TGTGCCAGCAGTTTATATCACAGGGGTTATAGCAATCAGCCCCAGCATTTT. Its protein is CASSLYHRGYSNQPQHF.

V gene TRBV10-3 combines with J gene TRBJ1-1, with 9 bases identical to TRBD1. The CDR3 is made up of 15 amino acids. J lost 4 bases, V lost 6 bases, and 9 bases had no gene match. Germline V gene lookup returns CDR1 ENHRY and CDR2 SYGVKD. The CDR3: CAIRNPYRGRTEAFF. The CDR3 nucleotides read TGTGCCATCAGGAACCCCTACAGGGGGCGCACTGAAGCTTTCTTT.

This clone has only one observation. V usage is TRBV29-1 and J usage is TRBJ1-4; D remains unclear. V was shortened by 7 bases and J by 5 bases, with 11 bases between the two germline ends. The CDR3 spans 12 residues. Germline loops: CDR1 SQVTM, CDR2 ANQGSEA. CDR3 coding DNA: TGCAGCGCCCGAGACGGGAATGAAAAACTGTTTTTT. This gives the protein CSARDGNEKLFF.

In nucleotides, the CDR3 is TGTGCCAGCAGCTTAACTTCTTTTCAGGGGACCTTC. Its protein is CASSLTSFQGTF. V usage is TRBV7-3 and J usage is TRBJ1-2; a weak D match, TRBD1 (6 bases). Germline CDR1 reads SGHTA; CDR2 reads FQGTGA. The CDR3 spans 12 residues. Deletions cut 0 bases from V and 14 bases from J, with 13 bases between.

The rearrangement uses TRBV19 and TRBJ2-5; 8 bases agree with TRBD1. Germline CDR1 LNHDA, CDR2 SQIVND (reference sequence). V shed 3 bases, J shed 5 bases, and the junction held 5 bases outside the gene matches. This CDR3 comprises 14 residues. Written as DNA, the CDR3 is TGTGCCAGTAGTATTCTGAACAGGGGGGAGACCCAGTACTTC. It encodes CASSILNRGETQYF. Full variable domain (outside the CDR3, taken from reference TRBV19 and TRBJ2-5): DGGITQSPKYLFRKEGQNVTLSCEQNLNHDAMYWYRQDPGQGLRLIYYSQIVNDFQKGDIAEGYSVSREKKESFPLTVTSAQKNPTAFYLCASSILNRGETQYFGPGTRLLVL.

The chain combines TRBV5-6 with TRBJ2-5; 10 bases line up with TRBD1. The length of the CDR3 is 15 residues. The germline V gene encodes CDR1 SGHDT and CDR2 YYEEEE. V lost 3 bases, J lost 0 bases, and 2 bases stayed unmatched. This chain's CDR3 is CASSSDRGYQETQYF. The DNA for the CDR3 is TGTGCCAGCAGCTCGGACAGGGGGTACCAAGAGACCCAGTACTTC.

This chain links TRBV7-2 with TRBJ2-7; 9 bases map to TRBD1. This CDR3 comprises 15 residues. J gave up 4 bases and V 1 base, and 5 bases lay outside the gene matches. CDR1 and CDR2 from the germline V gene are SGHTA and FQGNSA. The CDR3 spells CASSLGWGQGYEQYF. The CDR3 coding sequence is TGTGCCAGCAGCTTAGGGTGGGGACAGGGATACGAGCAGTACTTC.

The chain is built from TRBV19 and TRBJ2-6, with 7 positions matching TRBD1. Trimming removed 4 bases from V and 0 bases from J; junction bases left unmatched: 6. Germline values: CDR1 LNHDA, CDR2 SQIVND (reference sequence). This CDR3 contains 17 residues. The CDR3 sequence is CASSKQTGDSGANVLTF. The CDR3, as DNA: TGTGCCAGTAGTAAGCAAACAGGGGACTCTGGGGCCAACGTCCTGACTTTC.